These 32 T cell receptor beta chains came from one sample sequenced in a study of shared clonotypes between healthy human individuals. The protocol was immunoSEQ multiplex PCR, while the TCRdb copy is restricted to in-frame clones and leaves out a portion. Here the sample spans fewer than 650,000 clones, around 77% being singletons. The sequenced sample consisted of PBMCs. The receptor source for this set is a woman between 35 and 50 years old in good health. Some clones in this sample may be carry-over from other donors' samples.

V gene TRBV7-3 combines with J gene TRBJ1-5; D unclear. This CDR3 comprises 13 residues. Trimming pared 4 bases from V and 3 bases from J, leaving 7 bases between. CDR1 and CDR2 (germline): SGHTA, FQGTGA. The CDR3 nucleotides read TGTGCCAGCAGCTCGGACCTCAATCAGCCCCAGCATTTT. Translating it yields CASSSDLNQPQHF.

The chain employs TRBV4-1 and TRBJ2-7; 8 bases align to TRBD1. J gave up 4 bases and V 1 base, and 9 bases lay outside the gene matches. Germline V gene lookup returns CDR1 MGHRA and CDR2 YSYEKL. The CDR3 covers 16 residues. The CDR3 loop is CASSQGHGGQAYEQYF. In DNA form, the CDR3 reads TGCGCCAGCAGCCAAGGACACGGGGGACAGGCGTACGAGCAGTACTTC.

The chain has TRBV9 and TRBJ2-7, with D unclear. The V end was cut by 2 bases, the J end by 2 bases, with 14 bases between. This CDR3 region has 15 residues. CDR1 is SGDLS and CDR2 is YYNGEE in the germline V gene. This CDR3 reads CASSVGSWITYEQYF. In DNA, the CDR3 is TGTGCCAGCAGCGTTGGGTCCTGGATTACCTACGAGCAGTACTTC.

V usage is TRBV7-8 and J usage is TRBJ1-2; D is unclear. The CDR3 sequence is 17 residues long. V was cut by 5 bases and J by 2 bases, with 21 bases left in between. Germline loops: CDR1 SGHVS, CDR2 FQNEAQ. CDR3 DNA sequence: TGTGCCAGCAGCCAAAGAAATGACCCGGGCCGCAACTATGGCTACACCTTC. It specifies CASSQRNDPGRNYGYTF.

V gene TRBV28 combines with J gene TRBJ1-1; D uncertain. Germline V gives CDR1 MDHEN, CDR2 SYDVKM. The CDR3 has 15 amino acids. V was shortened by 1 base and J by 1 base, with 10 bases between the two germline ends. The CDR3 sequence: CASSLSPSPNTEAFF. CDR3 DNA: TGTGCCAGCAGTTTATCACCGTCGCCGAACACTGAAGCTTTCTTT.

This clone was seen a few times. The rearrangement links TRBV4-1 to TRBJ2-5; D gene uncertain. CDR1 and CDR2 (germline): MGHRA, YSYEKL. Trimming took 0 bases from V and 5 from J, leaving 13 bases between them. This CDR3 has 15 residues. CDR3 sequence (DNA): TGCGCCAGCAGCCAAGATTGGAGCCCAACCGAGACCCAGTACTTC. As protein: CASSQDWSPTETQYF.

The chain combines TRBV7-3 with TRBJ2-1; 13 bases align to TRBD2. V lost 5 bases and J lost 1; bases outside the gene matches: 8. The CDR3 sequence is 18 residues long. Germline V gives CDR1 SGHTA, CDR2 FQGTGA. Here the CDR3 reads CASSRLAGGIGSYNEQFF. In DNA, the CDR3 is TGTGCCAGCAGCCGACTAGCGGGAGGAATCGGGTCCTACAATGAGCAGTTCTTC.

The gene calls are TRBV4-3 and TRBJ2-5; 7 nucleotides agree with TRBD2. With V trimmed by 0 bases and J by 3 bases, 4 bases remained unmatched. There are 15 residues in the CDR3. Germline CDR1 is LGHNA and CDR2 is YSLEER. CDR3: CASSQDWLAEETQYF. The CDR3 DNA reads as TGCGCCAGCAGCCAAGATTGGCTAGCGGAAGAGACCCAGTACTTC.

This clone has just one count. The CDR3 sequence is CASSQDYGLAGGPEETQYF. Here the CDR3 DNA reads TGCGCCAGCAGCCAAGATTATGGACTAGCGGGAGGGCCGGAAGAGACCCAGTACTTC. V usage is TRBV4-3 and J usage is TRBJ2-5; TRBD2 matches at 15 bases. J was trimmed by 3 bases and V by 0 bases; bases with no gene match: 8. CDR3 size: 19 residues. Germline V lookup: CDR1 LGHNA, CDR2 YSLEER.

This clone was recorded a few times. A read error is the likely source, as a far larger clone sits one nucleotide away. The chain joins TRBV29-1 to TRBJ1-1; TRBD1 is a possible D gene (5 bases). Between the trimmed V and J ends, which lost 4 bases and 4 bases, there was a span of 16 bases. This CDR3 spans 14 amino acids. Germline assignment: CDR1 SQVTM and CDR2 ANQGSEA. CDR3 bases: TGCAGCGTTGCCTCCGGGGCGTCGAGCACTGAAGCTTTCTTT. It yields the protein CSVASGASSTEAFF.

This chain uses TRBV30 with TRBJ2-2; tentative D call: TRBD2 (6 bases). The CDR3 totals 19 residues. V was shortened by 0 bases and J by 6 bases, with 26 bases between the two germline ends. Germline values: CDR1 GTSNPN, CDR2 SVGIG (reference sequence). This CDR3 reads CAWSVPLFLKGLSPGELFF. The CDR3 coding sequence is TGTGCCTGGAGTGTACCTCTATTTCTAAAGGGACTGTCTCCCGGGGAGCTGTTTTTT. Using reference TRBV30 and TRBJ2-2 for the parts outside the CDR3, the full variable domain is SQTIHQWPATLVQPVGSPLSLECTVEGTSNPNLYWYRQAAGRGLQLLFYSVGIGQISSEVPQNLSASRPQDRQFILSSKKLLLSDSGFYLCAWSVPLFLKGLSPGELFFGEGSRLTVL.

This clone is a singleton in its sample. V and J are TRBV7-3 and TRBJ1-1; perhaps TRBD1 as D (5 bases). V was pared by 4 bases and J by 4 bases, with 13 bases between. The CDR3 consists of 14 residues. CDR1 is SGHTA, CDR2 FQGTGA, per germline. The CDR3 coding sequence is TGTGCCAGCAGCTCCGCAGGGCCCCGCACTGAAGCTTTCTTT. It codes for CASSSAGPRTEAFF.

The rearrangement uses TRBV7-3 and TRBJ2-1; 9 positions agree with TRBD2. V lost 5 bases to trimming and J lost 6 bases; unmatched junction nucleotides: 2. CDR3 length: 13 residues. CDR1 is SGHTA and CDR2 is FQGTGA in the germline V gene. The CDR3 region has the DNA TGTGCCAGCAGCAATAGCGGGGGCAATGAGCAGTTCTTC. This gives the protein CASSNSGGNEQFF.

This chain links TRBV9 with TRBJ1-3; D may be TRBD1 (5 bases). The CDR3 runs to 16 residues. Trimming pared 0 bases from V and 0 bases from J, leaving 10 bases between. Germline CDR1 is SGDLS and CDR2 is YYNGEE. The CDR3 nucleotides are TGTGCCAGCAGCGTAGGTCTAGGGGCCTCTGGAAACACCATATATTTT. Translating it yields CASSVGLGASGNTIYF.

The DNA of the CDR3 is TGTGCCAGCAGCCCAACGGGACTAGCGGGAGACAAGTCGTCCTACGAGCAGTACTTC. Protein: CASSPTGLAGDKSSYEQYF. The gene calls are TRBV7-9 and TRBJ2-7; 14 bases agree with TRBD2. V lost 5 bases and J lost 1; bases outside the gene matches: 13. CDR3 length equals 19 residues. Germline CDR1 SEHNR, CDR2 FQNEAQ (reference sequence).

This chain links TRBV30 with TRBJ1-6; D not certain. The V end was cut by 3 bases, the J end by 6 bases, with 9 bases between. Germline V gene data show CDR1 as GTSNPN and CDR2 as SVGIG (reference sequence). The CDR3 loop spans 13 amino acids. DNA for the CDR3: TGTGCCTGGAGGAAACAGCCTAATTCACCCCTCCACTTT. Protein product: CAWRKQPNSPLHF.

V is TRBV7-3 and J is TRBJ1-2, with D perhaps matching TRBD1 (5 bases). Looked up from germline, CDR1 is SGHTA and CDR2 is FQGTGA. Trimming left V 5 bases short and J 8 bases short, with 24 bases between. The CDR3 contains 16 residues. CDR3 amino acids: CASSPMAVGQGGGYTF. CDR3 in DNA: TGTGCCAGCAGCCCAATGGCGGTCGGGCAGGGAGGAGGCTACACCTTC.

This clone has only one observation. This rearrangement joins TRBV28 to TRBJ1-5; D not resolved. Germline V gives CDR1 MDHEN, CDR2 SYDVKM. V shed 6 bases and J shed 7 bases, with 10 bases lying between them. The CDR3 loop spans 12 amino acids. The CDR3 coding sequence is TGTGCCAGCAGCCCAGTGGCCCAGCCCCAGCATTTT. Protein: CASSPVAQPQHF.

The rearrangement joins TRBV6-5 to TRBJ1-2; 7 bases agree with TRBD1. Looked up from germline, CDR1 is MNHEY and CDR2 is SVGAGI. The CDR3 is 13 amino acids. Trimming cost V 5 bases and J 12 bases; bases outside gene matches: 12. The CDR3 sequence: CASSRRNRGDDTF. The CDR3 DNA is TGTGCCAGCAGTCGACGAAACAGGGGAGACGACACCTTC.

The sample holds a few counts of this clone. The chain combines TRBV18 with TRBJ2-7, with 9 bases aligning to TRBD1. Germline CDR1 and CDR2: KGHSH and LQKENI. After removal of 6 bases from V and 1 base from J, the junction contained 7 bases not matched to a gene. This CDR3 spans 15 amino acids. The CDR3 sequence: CASSLEQGASYEQYF. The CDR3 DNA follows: TGTGCCAGCTCCCTCGAACAGGGGGCTTCCTACGAGCAGTACTTC.

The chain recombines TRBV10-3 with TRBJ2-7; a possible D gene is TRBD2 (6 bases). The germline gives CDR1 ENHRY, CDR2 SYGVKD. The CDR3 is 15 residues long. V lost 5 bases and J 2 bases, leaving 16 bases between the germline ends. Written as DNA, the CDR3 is TGTGCCATCAGTAATTCCGGGACTGCCACCTACGAGCAGTACTTC. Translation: CAISNSGTATYEQYF.

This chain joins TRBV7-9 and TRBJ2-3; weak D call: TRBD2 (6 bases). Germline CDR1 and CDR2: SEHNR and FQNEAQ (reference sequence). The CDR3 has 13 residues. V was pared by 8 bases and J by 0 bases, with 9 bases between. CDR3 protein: CASSGGSTDTQYF. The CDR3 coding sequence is TGTGCCAGCTCCGGGGGAAGCACAGATACGCAGTATTTT.

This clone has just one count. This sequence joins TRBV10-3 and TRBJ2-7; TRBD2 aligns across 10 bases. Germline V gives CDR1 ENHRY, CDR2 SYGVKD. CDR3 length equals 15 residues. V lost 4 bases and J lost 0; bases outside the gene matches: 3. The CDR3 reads CAISGPSGSSYEQYF. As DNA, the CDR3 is TGTGCCATCAGTGGACCTAGCGGGAGCTCCTACGAGCAGTACTTC.

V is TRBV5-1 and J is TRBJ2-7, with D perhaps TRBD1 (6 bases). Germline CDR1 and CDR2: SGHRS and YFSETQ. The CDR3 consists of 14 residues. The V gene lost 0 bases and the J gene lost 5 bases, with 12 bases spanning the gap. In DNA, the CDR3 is TGCGCCAGCAGCTTGGGGGTTTCAGGGGACGAGCAGTACTTC. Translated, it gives CASSLGVSGDEQYF.

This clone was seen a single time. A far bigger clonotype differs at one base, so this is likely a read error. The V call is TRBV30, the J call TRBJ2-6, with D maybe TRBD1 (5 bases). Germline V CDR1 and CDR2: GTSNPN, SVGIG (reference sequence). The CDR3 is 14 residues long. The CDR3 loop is CAWSEGSGANVPTF. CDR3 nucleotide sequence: TGTGCCTGGAGTGAGGGCTCTGGGGCCAACGTCCCGACTTTC.

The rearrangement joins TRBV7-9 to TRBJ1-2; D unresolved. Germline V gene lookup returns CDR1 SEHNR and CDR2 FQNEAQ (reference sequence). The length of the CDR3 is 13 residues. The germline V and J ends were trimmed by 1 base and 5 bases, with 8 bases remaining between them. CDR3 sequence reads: CASSLDAGYGYTF. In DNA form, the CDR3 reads TGTGCCAGCAGCTTAGATGCCGGGTATGGCTACACCTTC.

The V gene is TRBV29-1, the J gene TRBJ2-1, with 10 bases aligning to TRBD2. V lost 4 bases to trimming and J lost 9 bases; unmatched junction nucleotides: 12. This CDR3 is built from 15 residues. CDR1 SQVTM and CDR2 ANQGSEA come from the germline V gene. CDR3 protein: CSVVVAGGPTGEQFF. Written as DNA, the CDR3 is TGCAGCGTTGTCGTAGCGGGAGGACCTACGGGTGAGCAGTTCTTC.

DNA for the CDR3: TGTGCCAGCTCACTGAACCAAGAGACCCAGTACTTC. Protein product: CASSLNQETQYF. The chain couples TRBV18 to TRBJ2-5; D unresolved. V was clipped by 4 bases and J by 0 bases, with 3 bases between them. Looked up from germline, CDR1 is KGHSH and CDR2 is LQKENI. This CDR3 is built from 12 residues.

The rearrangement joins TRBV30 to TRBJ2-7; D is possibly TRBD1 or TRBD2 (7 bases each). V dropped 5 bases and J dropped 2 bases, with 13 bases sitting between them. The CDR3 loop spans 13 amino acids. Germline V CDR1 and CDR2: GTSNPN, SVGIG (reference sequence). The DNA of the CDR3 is TGTGCCTGGGCGGGGGACAGTCCCTACGAGCAGTACTTC. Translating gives CAWAGDSPYEQYF.

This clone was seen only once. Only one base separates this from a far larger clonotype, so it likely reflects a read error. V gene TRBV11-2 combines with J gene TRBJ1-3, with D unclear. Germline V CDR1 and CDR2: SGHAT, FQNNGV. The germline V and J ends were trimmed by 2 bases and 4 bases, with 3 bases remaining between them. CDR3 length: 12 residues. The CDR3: CASSLQGNTIYF. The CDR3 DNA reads TGTGCCAGCAGCTTACAGGGAAACACCATATATTTT.

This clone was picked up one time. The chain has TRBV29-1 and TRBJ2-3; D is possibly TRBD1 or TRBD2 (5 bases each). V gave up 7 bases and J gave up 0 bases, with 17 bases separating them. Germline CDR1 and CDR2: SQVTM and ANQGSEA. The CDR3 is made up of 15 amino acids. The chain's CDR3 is CSARDGTSSTDTQYF. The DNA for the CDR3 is TGCAGCGCCCGGGACGGAACCTCTAGCACAGATACGCAGTATTTT.

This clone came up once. This CDR3 reads CASSSFGRPGEQYF. Here the CDR3 DNA reads TGTGCCAGCAGCTCCTTCGGACGCCCTGGGGAGCAGTACTTC. The V gene is TRBV5-4, the J gene TRBJ2-7; D gene unclear. The germline CDR1 and CDR2 sequences are SGHNT and YYREEE (reference sequence). The CDR3 covers 14 residues. The V end was cut by 3 bases, the J end by 7 bases, with 17 bases between.